The rows below give T cell receptor beta chains drawn from one sample of a study of blood T cell repertoires in COVID-19. Data came from immunoSEQ multiplex PCR; TCRdb stores just in-frame clones and leaves some out. The sample includes about 84,000 clones, about four fifths of them seen just once. The specimen was peripheral blood. The receptors were gathered from an elderly man with active or convalescent COVID-19. The CDR3 runs from the conserved cysteine through the conserved F or W. D genes are given only for firm matches. Clone size, where shown, is once, few, many, or a class for clones that have expanded.

d_gene	v_gene	j_gene	abundance	CDR3aa	CDR3nt
TRBD1	TRBV11-2	TRBJ1-2	many	CASSSDRGTYGYTF	TGTGCCAGCAGCTCCGACAGGGGTACCTATGGCTACACCTTC
.	TRBV19	TRBJ1-1	.	CASSTQGGDGEAFF	TGTGCCAGTAGTACCCAAGGGGGGGATGGTGAAGCTTTCTTT
TRBD1	TRBV14	TRBJ2-7	.	CASSQGSGGFEQYF	TGTGCCAGCAGCCAAGGATCAGGGGGCTTCGAGCAGTACTTC
TRBD2	TRBV7-9	TRBJ2-3	.	CASSLRLAGGSTDTQYF	TGTGCCAGCAGCCTACGACTAGCGGGAGGGAGCACAGATACGCAGTATTTT
.	TRBV19	TRBJ2-7	.	CASSTRTEDYEQYF	TGTGCCAGTAGTACAAGGACAGAGGACTACGAGCAGTACTTC
.	TRBV2	TRBJ2-1	once	CASSLGDSYNEQFF	TGTGCCAGCAGCCTCGGGGACTCCTACAATGAGCAGTTCTTC
.	TRBV7-2	TRBJ1-1	.	CASSLKSMNTEAFF	TGTGCCAGCAGCCTAAAGAGTATGAACACTGAAGCTTTCTTT
TRBD1	TRBV28	TRBJ2-7	.	CASSGPGTGRKSSYEQYF	TGTGCCAGCAGCGGGCCGGGGACAGGTAGAAAAAGCTCCTACGAGCAGTACTTC
TRBD1	TRBV5-1	TRBJ1-3	few	CASSLGTGFRNTIYF	TGCGCCAGCAGCTTGGGGACAGGGTTTCGCAACACCATATATTTT
.	TRBV28	TRBJ2-7	.	CASSLLAGRVYEQYF	TGTGCCAGCAGTTTATTGGCGGGGAGAGTGTACGAGCAGTACTTC
TRBD2	TRBV10-2	TRBJ2-5	.	CASSGLAGETQYF	TGCGCCAGCAGTGGACTAGCGGGAGAGACCCAGTACTTC
.	TRBV5-1	TRBJ2-3	.	CASSSEVSGSTDTQYF	TGCGCCAGCAGCTCCGAGGTGAGCGGCAGCACAGATACGCAGTATTTT
.	TRBV7-2	TRBJ1-2	few	CASSNPPGGYTF	TGTGCCAGCAGCAACCCTCCCGGGGGCTACACCTTC
.	TRBV3-1/TRBV3-2	TRBJ1-1	.	CASSRRIQGFSWNTEAFF	TGTGCCAGCAGCCGGAGGATACAGGGATTTAGCTGGAACACTGAAGCTTTCTTT
.	TRBV2	TRBJ1-2	.	CASSAPGTNYGYTF	TGTGCCAGCAGTGCACCGGGGACTAACTATGGCTACACCTTC
TRBD2	TRBV4-1	TRBJ2-3	.	CASSQTSGGAWTDTQYF	TGCGCCAGCAGCCAGACTAGCGGGGGGGCTTGGACAGATACGCAGTATTTT
TRBD2	TRBV5-5	TRBJ2-5	.	CASSLRLAGYKETQYF	TGTGCCAGCAGCTTGCGGCTAGCGGGGTATAAAGAGACCCAGTACTTC
.	TRBV29-1	TRBJ1-6	.	CSIRARGENSPLHF	.
.	TRBV6-5	TRBJ2-7	many	CASGPYEQYF	TGTGCCAGCGGCCCCTACGAGCAGTACTTC
.	TRBV7-3	TRBJ2-7	few	CASSPDAGGYEQYF	TGTGCCAGCAGCCCGGACGCGGGCGGCTACGAGCAGTACTTC
TRBD1	TRBV18	TRBJ2-7	.	CASSTTGDIYEQYF	TGTGCCAGCTCAACTACAGGGGACATCTACGAGCAGTACTTC
TRBD2	TRBV5-4	TRBJ2-1	once	CASSIRLAAYNEQFF	TGTGCCAGCAGCATCCGACTAGCGGCCTACAATGAGCAGTTCTTC
TRBD1	TRBV9	TRBJ1-5	.	CASSLRPGQGKSGNQPQHF	TGTGCCAGCAGCCTACGACCGGGACAGGGAAAATCCGGAAATCAGCCCCAGCATTTT
.	TRBV3-1/TRBV3-2	TRBJ2-5	.	CASSQVGGRGQETQYF	TGTGCCAGCAGCCAAGTTGGTGGGAGAGGCCAAGAGACCCAGTACTTC
TRBD2	TRBV15	TRBJ2-2	.	CATSRDRTAGEDTGELFF	TGTGCCACCAGCAGAGATCGAACAGCGGGAGAAGACACCGGGGAGCTGTTTTTT
.	TRBV28	TRBJ1-2	.	CASSIPRGPYGYTF	TGTGCCAGCAGTATCCCCAGGGGACCCTATGGCTACACCTTC
.	TRBV30	TRBJ2-7	.	CAWKLVQGQYF	TGTGCCTGGAAGTTGGTACAGGGGCAGTACTTC
.	TRBV19	TRBJ1-3	.	CASRGSYGGLGNTIYF	TGTGCCAGTAGGGGGTCCTACGGCGGGCTCGGAAACACCATATATTTT
.	TRBV13	TRBJ1-6	.	CASSKSPGPLHF	TGTGCCAGCAGCAAATCTCCGGGACCCCTCCACTTT
.	TRBV6-5	TRBJ1-2	.	CASSYRGTTNYGYTF	TGTGCCAGCAGTTACCGGGGGACGACTAACTATGGCTACACCTTC
.	TRBV30	TRBJ1-2	.	CAWSATVNDRLDYGYTF	TGTGCCTGGAGTGCGACCGTAAACGACAGGCTCGACTATGGCTACACCTTC
.	TRBV6-1	TRBJ1-1	.	CASSDWGVGTEAFF	TGTGCCAGCAGTGATTGGGGGGTTGGCACTGAAGCTTTCTTT
TRBD2	TRBV4-1	TRBJ2-3	.	CASSQTSGREDTQYF	TGCGCCAGCAGCCAGACCAGCGGGAGGGAAGATACGCAGTATTTT
TRBD1	TRBV5-4	TRBJ2-7	.	CASSAGTGAYEQYF	TGTGCCAGCAGCGCCGGGACAGGGGCCTACGAGCAGTACTTC
TRBD1	TRBV7-9	TRBJ1-2	few	CASSLEEGAVGYTF	TGTGCCAGCAGCTTAGAAGAGGGGGCGGTTGGCTACACCTTC
.	TRBV7-9	TRBJ1-1	.	CASSFREGTEAFF	TGTGCCAGCAGCTTCCGGGAGGGTACTGAAGCTTTCTTT
.	TRBV9	TRBJ1-3	.	CASRAGPGSGNTIYF	TGTGCCAGCAGAGCCGGACCAGGGTCAGGAAACACCATATATTTT
.	TRBV19	TRBJ1-2	.	CASTFKLAGVYGYTF	TGTGCCAGTACCTTCAAACTCGCAGGGGTCTATGGCTACACCTTC
.	TRBV19	TRBJ2-4	.	CASSIPGMSNIQYF	TGTGCCAGTAGTATCCCCGGGATGTCTAACATTCAGTACTTC
.	TRBV2	TRBJ2-2	.	CASRAGQHNTGELFF	TGTGCCAGCAGGGCGGGACAGCATAACACCGGGGAGCTGTTTTTT
TRBD2	TRBV19	TRBJ2-1	.	CASSRVAGGINEQFF	TGTGCCAGTAGTAGGGTAGCGGGGGGGATCAATGAGCAGTTCTTC
TRBD1	TRBV3-1/TRBV3-2	TRBJ1-3	.	CASSQATGDGNTIYF	TGTGCCAGCAGCCAAGCGACAGGGGACGGAAACACCATATATTTT
TRBD2	TRBV11-2	TRBJ2-3	.	CASSLAWTSGGSTDTQYF	TGTGCCAGCAGCTTAGCTTGGACTAGCGGGGGGAGCACAGATACGCAGTATTTT
TRBD1	TRBV6-5	TRBJ1-2	.	CASGKQGANYGYTF	TGTGCCAGCGGCAAACAGGGGGCTAACTATGGCTACACCTTC
TRBD2	TRBV10-1	TRBJ2-1	.	CASSDHSGDSSYNEQFF	TGCGCCAGCAGCGACCATAGCGGGGATAGCTCCTACAATGAGCAGTTCTTC
TRBD2	TRBV15	TRBJ2-1	.	CATSRDLTSHNEQFF	TGTGCCACCAGCAGAGATCTGACTAGCCACAATGAGCAGTTCTTC
.	TRBV3-1/TRBV3-2	TRBJ1-2	.	CASSQGQTIRGYTF	TGTGCCAGCAGCCAAGGACAGACAATTCGAGGCTACACCTTC
.	TRBV7-2	TRBJ1-1	.	CASSHQSTQGNTEAFF	TGTGCCAGCAGCCATCAATCCACTCAGGGAAACACTGAAGCTTTCTTT
.	TRBV12-3/TRBV12-4	TRBJ1-4	.	CASSISGGEKLFF	TGTGCCAGCAGTATTTCGGGGGGTGAAAAACTGTTTTTT
.	TRBV28	TRBJ2-7	.	CASTLDSSSYEQYF	TGTGCCAGCACCCTGGACAGTAGCTCCTACGAGCAGTACTTC
TRBD2	TRBV11-2	TRBJ2-1	.	CASRGPLADGSYNEQFF	TGTGCCAGCAGGGGACCCCTAGCGGACGGGTCCTACAATGAGCAGTTCTTC
.	TRBV9	TRBJ1-6	.	CASSLSSYNSPLHF	TGTGCCAGCAGCCTTAGCTCCTATAATTCACCCCTCCACTTT
.	TRBV3-1/TRBV3-2	TRBJ1-2	.	CASSQELGRGSGYTF	TGTGCCAGCAGCCAAGAGCTGGGCAGGGGCTCTGGCTACACCTTC
.	TRBV5-6	TRBJ1-1	.	CASRQTWNTEAFF	TGTGCCAGCAGACAGACATGGAACACTGAAGCTTTCTTT
.	TRBV7-2	TRBJ1-5	once	CASSPGVFGNQPQHF	TGTGCCAGCAGCCCGGGGGTCTTTGGCAATCAGCCCCAGCATTTT
TRBD1	TRBV27	TRBJ1-1	once	CASTQGYVAFF	TGTGCCAGCACACAGGGGTACGTAGCTTTCTTT
.	TRBV27	TRBJ1-1	.	CASIQLRGNTEAFF	TGTGCCAGCATCCAACTCAGGGGTAACACTGAAGCTTTCTTT
.	TRBV15	TRBJ2-1	few	CATSPPSPTVHNEQFF	TGTGCCACCAGCCCCCCTTCCCCGACAGTTCACAATGAGCAGTTCTTC
.	TRBV10-3	TRBJ2-1	.	CAIEGGDHNEQFF	TGTGCCATCGAAGGAGGCGATCACAATGAGCAGTTCTTC
TRBD1	TRBV30	TRBJ1-2	.	CAWQWDSDYGYTF	TGTGCCTGGCAGTGGGACAGCGACTATGGCTACACCTTC